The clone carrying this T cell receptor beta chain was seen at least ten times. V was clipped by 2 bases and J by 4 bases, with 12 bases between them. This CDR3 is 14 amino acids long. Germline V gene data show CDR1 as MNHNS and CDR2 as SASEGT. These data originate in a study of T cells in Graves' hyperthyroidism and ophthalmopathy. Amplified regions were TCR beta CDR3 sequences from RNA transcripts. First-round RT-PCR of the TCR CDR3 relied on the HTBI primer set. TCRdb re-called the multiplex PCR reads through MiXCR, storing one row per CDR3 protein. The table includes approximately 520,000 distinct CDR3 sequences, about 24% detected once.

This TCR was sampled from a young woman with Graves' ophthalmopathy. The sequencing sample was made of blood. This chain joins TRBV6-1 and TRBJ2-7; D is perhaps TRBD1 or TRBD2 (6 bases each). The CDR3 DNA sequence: TGTGCCAGCAGTGAATTGGGGGGCTGGTACGAGCAGTACTTC. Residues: CASSELGGWYEQYF.